These T cell receptor beta chains were read from a single sample in a study of blood T cell repertoires in COVID-19. Only in-frame clones appear in the TCRdb table, and some are missing; sequencing was by immunoSEQ multiplex PCR. The sample carries 60,000 or so clones, around 74% recorded once. The sequenced sample consisted of peripheral blood. All receptors come from a woman between 50 and 59 years old with active or convalescent COVID-19. CDR3s include the opening cysteine and the closing phenylalanine or tryptophan. A D gene is named only where the DNA matches it firmly. Clone size appears in some rows only: once, few, many, or a class for an expanded clone.

D gene,V gene,J gene,clone size,CDR3 protein,CDR3 DNA
TRBD2,TRBV18,TRBJ2-7,NA,CASSQTGTSGYEQYF,TGTGCCAGCTCACAAACCGGGACTAGCGGCTACGAGCAGTACTTC
TRBD1,TRBV24-1,TRBJ2-6,NA,CATSDDRGSGANVLTF,TGTGCCACCAGTGATGACAGGGGGTCGGGGGCCAACGTCCTGACTTTC
NA,TRBV2,TRBJ1-5,few,CASTAVRGNQPQHF,TGTGCCAGCACGGCCGTCCGGGGCAATCAGCCCCAGCATTTT
NA,TRBV21-1,TRBJ2-1,NA,CASSSKDRGNSSYNEQFF,TGTGCCAGCAGCAGTAAGGACAGGGGAAATAGCTCCTACAATGAGCAGTTCTTC
NA,TRBV5-4,TRBJ1-2,NA,CASSLRQSGYTF,TGTGCCAGCAGCTTGAGACAGAGTGGCTACACCTTC
NA,TRBV2,TRBJ2-7,NA,CASRWTHGEQYF,TGTGCCAGCAGATGGACTCACGGCGAGCAGTACTTC
TRBD1,TRBV7-8,TRBJ1-3,NA,CASSAGGNSGNTIYF,TGTGCCAGCAGCGCAGGGGGAAACTCTGGAAACACCATATATTTT
NA,TRBV7-9,TRBJ2-3,NA,CASSLKLLQDTQYF,TGTGCCAGCAGCTTAAAACTCTTGCAAGATACGCAGTATTTT
NA,TRBV6-2/TRBV6-3,TRBJ2-3,NA,CASTPGEPTDTQYF,TGTGCCAGCACCCCTGGGGAGCCCACAGATACGCAGTATTTT
NA,TRBV14,TRBJ1-1,NA,CASSQIKRGAYTEAFF,TGTGCCAGCAGCCAAATCAAACGGGGGGCCTACACTGAAGCTTTCTTT
NA,TRBV19,TRBJ1-4,NA,CASSSGFSRDEKLFF,TGTGCCAGTAGTTCCGGATTTTCGAGGGATGAAAAACTGTTTTTT
TRBD1,TRBV29-1,TRBJ1-2,once,CSVGVQQGDYGYTF,TGCAGCGTTGGGGTCCAACAGGGGGACTATGGCTACACCTTC
TRBD1,TRBV19,TRBJ2-1,NA,CASSDRGFYNEQFF,TGTGCCAGTAGTGACAGGGGTTTCTACAATGAGCAGTTCTTC
TRBD1,TRBV4-3,TRBJ1-4,NA,CASSQSRTGKPEKLFF,TGCGCCAGCAGCCAGTCAAGGACAGGGAAACCGGAAAAACTGTTTTTT
NA,TRBV15,TRBJ2-7,few,CATSRERSGSYEQYF,TGTGCCACCAGCAGAGAACGCAGCGGTTCCTACGAGCAGTACTTC
TRBD1,TRBV2,TRBJ1-2,few,CASSPGQGGYGYTF,TGTGCCAGCAGTCCGGGACAGGGGGGGTATGGCTACACCTTC
TRBD2,TRBV10-3,TRBJ2-3,NA,CAIKGGSGGISTDTQYF,TGTGCCATCAAAGGAGGAAGCGGGGGTATTAGCACAGATACGCAGTATTTT
NA,TRBV29-1,TRBJ1-1,NA,CSVAGADTEAFF,TGCAGCGTTGCAGGGGCTGACACTGAAGCTTTCTTT
NA,TRBV10-3,TRBJ2-6,NA,CAISILQGPGANVLTF,TGTGCCATCAGCATTCTACAGGGTCCCGGGGCCAACGTCCTGACTTTC
NA,TRBV5-1,TRBJ1-6,NA,CASSRQEGNSPLHF,TGCGCCAGCAGCAGGCAGGAGGGGAATTCACCCCTCCACTTT
TRBD2,TRBV7-8,TRBJ2-1,NA,CASSLGRLAGGFDGNEQFF,TGTGCCAGCAGCTTAGGTAGACTAGCGGGAGGATTTGATGGAAATGAGCAGTTCTTC
TRBD2,TRBV7-9,TRBJ2-7,NA,CASSPIAGVGGEQYF,TGTGCCAGCAGCCCCATAGCGGGAGTCGGGGGCGAGCAGTACTTC
TRBD1,TRBV5-5,TRBJ2-1,NA,CASSLTGGNEQFF,TGTGCCAGCAGCTTGACAGGGGGGAATGAGCAGTTCTTC
NA,TRBV6-6,TRBJ1-1,NA,CASVSYGRGLNTEAFF,TGTGCCAGCGTCAGTTATGGGCGGGGGCTGAACACTGAAGCTTTCTTT
TRBD1,TRBV2,TRBJ1-4,NA,CASGPGQGNEKLFF,TGTGCCAGCGGACCGGGACAGGGGAATGAAAAACTGTTTTTT
TRBD2,TRBV20-1,TRBJ2-1,NA,CSASGQLAGVGYNEQFF,TGCAGTGCTAGTGGGCAGTTAGCGGGAGTGGGTTACAATGAGCAGTTCTTC
NA,TRBV7-2,TRBJ2-1,NA,CASSSLRGIAEQFF,TGTGCCAGCAGCTCGTTGAGGGGGATTGCTGAGCAGTTCTTC
TRBD2,TRBV5-8,TRBJ2-1,once,CASSPGTSGYYNEQFF,TGTGCCAGCAGCCCCGGGACTAGCGGATACTACAATGAGCAGTTCTTC
NA,TRBV7-2,TRBJ2-3,NA,CASSLGRVTDTQYF,TGTGCCAGCAGCTTGGGCAGGGTGACAGATACGCAGTATTTT
NA,TRBV24-1,TRBJ1-2,NA,CATSGSRDGYTF,TGTGCCACCAGTGGGAGCAGGGATGGCTACACCTTC
NA,TRBV2,TRBJ2-3,NA,CASSNLGGLMAGTQYF,TGTGCCAGCAGTAACCTCGGTGGACTGATGGCAGGTACGCAGTATTTT
TRBD2,TRBV24-1,TRBJ2-3,NA,CATSDTSGRAVDTQYF,TGTGCCACCAGTGATACTAGCGGGAGGGCCGTAGATACGCAGTATTTT
NA,TRBV7-6,TRBJ2-1,NA,CASSLGGRDRNEQFF,TGTGCCAGCAGCTTGGGTGGGCGGGACAGAAATGAGCAGTTCTTC
TRBD1,TRBV5-6,TRBJ1-1,NA,CASSLDSTGTEAFF,TGTGCCAGCAGCTTGGATTCGACAGGGACTGAAGCTTTCTTT
NA,TRBV3-1/TRBV3-2,TRBJ1-2,NA,CASSQVAGIGYTF,TGTGCCAGCAGCCAAGTGGCCGGGATCGGCTACACCTTC
TRBD1,TRBV2,TRBJ2-7,NA,CASSRTGEQYF,TGTGCCAGCAGTCGGACAGGGGAGCAGTACTTC
TRBD1,TRBV9,TRBJ1-5,NA,CASSVELKGAFGQPQHF,TGTGCCAGCAGCGTAGAGTTGAAGGGGGCTTTCGGACAGCCCCAGCATTTT
TRBD1,TRBV5-8,TRBJ1-5,once,CASSSLDRGNQPQHF,TGTGCCAGCAGCTCCCTAGACAGGGGCAATCAGCCCCAGCATTTT
TRBD2,TRBV7-6,TRBJ2-2,NA,CASSPGLAGGGAGELFF,TGTGCCAGCAGCCCGGGACTAGCGGGAGGAGGCGCCGGGGAGCTGTTTTTT
NA,TRBV11-2,TRBJ2-7,few,CASSLVGGPGEQYF,TGTGCCAGCAGCTTAGTCGGGGGGCCGGGCGAGCAGTACTTC
TRBD1,TRBV7-8,TRBJ1-6,NA,CASSPRTGSSYNSPLHF,TGTGCCAGCAGCCCGAGGACAGGGAGCTCCTATAATTCACCCCTCCACTTT
NA,TRBV6-2/TRBV6-3,TRBJ2-3,NA,CASSYFGRGADTQYF,TGTGCCAGCAGTTACTTCGGCAGGGGCGCAGATACGCAGTATTTT
NA,TRBV11-2,TRBJ2-1,NA,CASSFYRGHNEQFF,TGTGCCAGCAGCTTTTATCGGGGTCACAATGAGCAGTTCTTC
TRBD1,TRBV5-4,TRBJ1-3,NA,CASSLGQGEGNTIYF,TGTGCCAGCAGCCTGGGACAGGGCGAAGGAAACACCATATATTTT
NA,TRBV5-1,TRBJ1-3,NA,CASSLDPGATGNTIYF,TGCGCCAGCAGCTTGGACCCAGGGGCGACTGGAAACACCATATATTTT
TRBD2,TRBV10-3,TRBJ2-1,NA,CAISESPLAGALLSSYNEQFF,TGTGCCATCAGTGAGTCCCCTCTAGCGGGAGCGCTCCTTAGCTCCTACAATGAGCAGTTCTTC
NA,TRBV12-5,TRBJ2-1,few,CASAPVGGEQFF,TGTGCTAGTGCCCCGGTAGGCGGTGAGCAGTTCTTC